The rows below give T cell receptor beta chains drawn from one sample of a study of post-analysis software for immune sequencing data. MiXCR was run by TCRdb on the PCR reads, yielding one entry per CDR3 protein. Of roughly 700,000 distinct CDR3 sequences listed, about 27% are singletons. Input material: blood. These receptors were collected from a girl aged 10 to 17 with multiple sclerosis. The CDR3 runs from the conserved cysteine through the conserved F or W. The D gene is left open where the match is weak. Size is stated for part of the rows, as once, few or many counts, or as a class when the clone is expanded.

clone_size: few
d_call: -
j_call: TRBJ2-5
v_call: TRBV6-5
cdr3_nt: TGTGCCAGCAGAGTAGAAGAAGGCCCGGCACAAGAGACCCAGTACTTC
cdr3_aa: CASRVEEGPAQETQYF

clone_size: many
d_call: -
j_call: TRBJ2-5
v_call: TRBV10-3
cdr3_nt: TGTGCCATCAGCCCCGGAGGGGGGGAGACCCAGTACTTC
cdr3_aa: CAISPGGGETQYF

clone_size: -
d_call: -
j_call: TRBJ2-7
v_call: TRBV2
cdr3_nt: TGTGCCAGCAGACAAGTCGAGGGCGGCGAGCAGTACTTC
cdr3_aa: CASRQVEGGEQYF

clone_size: few
d_call: -
j_call: TRBJ2-7
v_call: TRBV12-3/TRBV12-4
cdr3_nt: TGTGCCAGCAGCTGGGGGGGACAGATCTACGAGCAGTACTTC
cdr3_aa: CASSWGGQIYEQYF

clone_size: -
d_call: TRBD2
j_call: TRBJ2-3
v_call: TRBV7-8
cdr3_nt: TGTGCCAGCCGCCCGGGGGGACTAGCGGGAGTTACAGATACGCAGTATTTT
cdr3_aa: CASRPGGLAGVTDTQYF

clone_size: -
d_call: -
j_call: TRBJ2-1
v_call: TRBV4-1
cdr3_nt: TGCGCCAGCAGCCAACTAGCTTCCTACAATGAGCAGTTCTTC
cdr3_aa: CASSQLASYNEQFF

clone_size: -
d_call: -
j_call: TRBJ1-1
v_call: TRBV12-3/TRBV12-4
cdr3_nt: TGTGCCAGCAGTTCACTCAGGGAAGCTTTCTTT
cdr3_aa: CASSSLREAFF

clone_size: -
d_call: -
j_call: TRBJ1-6
v_call: TRBV7-9
cdr3_nt: TGTGCCAGCAGCCGGGACATCTCTCGGTTGAATTCACCCCTCCACTTT
cdr3_aa: CASSRDISRLNSPLHF

clone_size: -
d_call: -
j_call: TRBJ2-4
v_call: TRBV20-1
cdr3_nt: TGCAGTGCTAGAGATTTGACCAGCGGCAACATTCAGTACTTC
cdr3_aa: CSARDLTSGNIQYF

clone_size: few
d_call: TRBD2
j_call: TRBJ2-7
v_call: TRBV20-1
cdr3_nt: TGCAGTGCTAGAGCTCTCACTAGCGTCTCCTACGAGCAGTACTTC
cdr3_aa: CSARALTSVSYEQYF

clone_size: -
d_call: -
j_call: TRBJ1-2
v_call: TRBV20-1
cdr3_nt: TGCAGTGCTGGGACAACATATGGCTACACCTTC
cdr3_aa: CSAGTTYGYTF

clone_size: few
d_call: TRBD1
j_call: TRBJ1-5
v_call: TRBV7-6
cdr3_nt: TGTGCCAGCAGCTTAGCGGCCCAGGGGGGTCAGCCCCAGCATTTT
cdr3_aa: CASSLAAQGGQPQHF

clone_size: few
d_call: -
j_call: TRBJ2-1
v_call: TRBV10-3
cdr3_nt: TGTGCCGTCGCCCGGAGCGACGGGAATGAGCAGTTCTTC
cdr3_aa: CAVARSDGNEQFF

clone_size: few
d_call: TRBD1
j_call: TRBJ2-3
v_call: TRBV5-1
cdr3_nt: TGCGCCAGCAGCCCTAAGGGGGCGATAACAGATACGCAGTATTTT
cdr3_aa: CASSPKGAITDTQYF

clone_size: once
d_call: TRBD1
j_call: TRBJ1-1
v_call: TRBV5-1
cdr3_nt: TGCGCCAGCAGCGACATTGGGGACAGGCTGGGCACTGAAGCTTTCTTT
cdr3_aa: CASSDIGDRLGTEAFF

clone_size: -
d_call: -
j_call: TRBJ2-3
v_call: TRBV11-2
cdr3_nt: TGTGCCAGCAGCCTCCCAACTGGGATCGGCACAGATACGCAGTATTTT
cdr3_aa: CASSLPTGIGTDTQYF

clone_size: once
d_call: -
j_call: TRBJ2-1
v_call: TRBV9
cdr3_nt: TGTGCCAGCAGCGTAGGGGGGAACCTCAATGAGCAGTTCTTC
cdr3_aa: CASSVGGNLNEQFF

clone_size: -
d_call: -
j_call: TRBJ2-1
v_call: TRBV20-1
cdr3_nt: TGCAGTGCTAGTGGGGGGTCGTTAGATAATGAGCAGTTCTTC
cdr3_aa: CSASGGSLDNEQFF

clone_size: few
d_call: -
j_call: TRBJ1-5
v_call: TRBV20-1
cdr3_nt: TGCAGTGCTAGAGCGGACCTTAGCAATCAGCCCCAGCATTTT
cdr3_aa: CSARADLSNQPQHF

clone_size: -
d_call: -
j_call: TRBJ2-3
v_call: TRBV10-3
cdr3_nt: TGTGCCAATCGGGCCCAGAGCACAGATACGCAGTATTTT
cdr3_aa: CANRAQSTDTQYF

clone_size: many
d_call: TRBD1
j_call: TRBJ2-5
v_call: TRBV20-1
cdr3_nt: TGCAGTGCTAGTAGGGACAGCCAGGGGACCCAGTACTTC
cdr3_aa: CSASRDSQGTQYF

clone_size: -
d_call: TRBD1
j_call: TRBJ2-2
v_call: TRBV12-3/TRBV12-4
cdr3_nt: TGTGCCAGCAGAGTCCTGACAGGGAGGAACACCGGGGAGCTGTTTTTT
cdr3_aa: CASRVLTGRNTGELFF

clone_size: few
d_call: TRBD2
j_call: TRBJ2-3
v_call: TRBV6-2/TRBV6-3
cdr3_nt: TGTGCCGCGGGAGCGAGAACGGTCACAGATACGCAGTATTTT
cdr3_aa: CAAGARTVTDTQYF

clone_size: few
d_call: TRBD1
j_call: TRBJ2-7
v_call: TRBV5-1
cdr3_nt: TGCGCCAGCAGCCCGGGACAGGGGAGTGGAGAGCAGTACTTC
cdr3_aa: CASSPGQGSGEQYF

clone_size: -
d_call: -
j_call: TRBJ1-4
v_call: TRBV10-3
cdr3_nt: TGTGCCATCAGTGGGGTCGCATCGGAACTAGGGAAAAAACTGTTTTTT
cdr3_aa: CAISGVASELGKKLFF

clone_size: -
d_call: TRBD2
j_call: TRBJ2-3
v_call: TRBV28
cdr3_nt: TGTGCCAGCAGCCGGACTAGCGGGGGGGTCCTCACAGATACGCAGTATTTT
cdr3_aa: CASSRTSGGVLTDTQYF

clone_size: -
d_call: TRBD2
j_call: TRBJ2-2
v_call: TRBV27
cdr3_nt: TGTGCCAGTGTAGCGGGAGTGAACACCGGGGAGCTGTTTTTT
cdr3_aa: CASVAGVNTGELFF

clone_size: -
d_call: TRBD1
j_call: TRBJ1-2
v_call: TRBV12-3/TRBV12-4
cdr3_nt: TGTGCCAGCAGTTCTTCAGGGGGATGGGGTAACTATGGCTACACCTTC
cdr3_aa: CASSSSGGWGNYGYTF

clone_size: many
d_call: -
j_call: TRBJ2-1
v_call: TRBV7-6
cdr3_nt: TGTGCCAGCAGCTTAGCGGAGGGGGGGTACAATGAGCAGTTCTTC
cdr3_aa: CASSLAEGGYNEQFF

clone_size: -
d_call: -
j_call: TRBJ1-4
v_call: TRBV3-1
cdr3_nt: TGTGCCAGCAGCCGGTCGGACAGTAAAAATGAAAAACTGTTTTTT
cdr3_aa: CASSRSDSKNEKLFF

clone_size: few
d_call: TRBD2
j_call: TRBJ2-3
v_call: TRBV5-1
cdr3_nt: TGCGCCAGCAGCGTCACTAGCGGGGGGGCCCCAGATACGCAGTATTTT
cdr3_aa: CASSVTSGGAPDTQYF

clone_size: -
d_call: -
j_call: TRBJ2-3
v_call: TRBV24-1
cdr3_nt: TGTGCCACCAGTGATTACCGGAATAAGTGGGATACGCAGTATTTT
cdr3_aa: CATSDYRNKWDTQYF

clone_size: few
d_call: -
j_call: TRBJ2-3
v_call: TRBV7-2
cdr3_nt: TGTGCCAGCAGACTTCGCGAGGGGCAGTATTTT
cdr3_aa: CASRLREGQYF

clone_size: few
d_call: TRBD1
j_call: TRBJ2-3
v_call: TRBV5-5
cdr3_nt: TGTGCCAGCAGCTTGACAGGGGGGATCTTCACAGATACGCAGTATTTT
cdr3_aa: CASSLTGGIFTDTQYF

clone_size: -
d_call: -
j_call: TRBJ2-3
v_call: TRBV29-1
cdr3_nt: TGCAGCGCCGACATCCAGGATACGCAGTATTTT
cdr3_aa: CSADIQDTQYF

clone_size: -
d_call: -
j_call: TRBJ1-1
v_call: TRBV7-2
cdr3_nt: TGTGCCAGCAGCTTCGGACACAGGGACCCTACCAGGGGCACTGAAGCTTTCTTT
cdr3_aa: CASSFGHRDPTRGTEAFF

clone_size: few
d_call: TRBD1
j_call: TRBJ2-7
v_call: TRBV27
cdr3_nt: TGTGCCAGCACGGGACAGGGGGCTCCGTCTTACGAGCAGTACTTC
cdr3_aa: CASTGQGAPSYEQYF

clone_size: -
d_call: TRBD2
j_call: TRBJ2-3
v_call: TRBV29-1
cdr3_nt: TGCAGCGTTGATCTGCTAGCGGGAGGTGGAGATACGCAGTATTTT
cdr3_aa: CSVDLLAGGGDTQYF

clone_size: -
d_call: -
j_call: TRBJ1-1
v_call: TRBV28
cdr3_nt: TGTGCCAGCAGTTACACCTTACAGGGAATGAACACTGAAGCTTTCTTT
cdr3_aa: CASSYTLQGMNTEAFF

clone_size: -
d_call: TRBD1
j_call: TRBJ2-7
v_call: TRBV9
cdr3_nt: TGTGCCAGCAGCGCCACCGGGACAGGGGTCAATGAGCAGTACTTC
cdr3_aa: CASSATGTGVNEQYF

clone_size: -
d_call: -
j_call: TRBJ2-4
v_call: TRBV12-3/TRBV12-4
cdr3_nt: TGTGCCAGCAGTAAACCCGGGTTCTTAGCCAAAAACATTCAGTACTTC
cdr3_aa: CASSKPGFLAKNIQYF

clone_size: -
d_call: TRBD2
j_call: TRBJ2-1
v_call: TRBV5-1
cdr3_nt: TGCGCCAGCAGCTGGACTAGCGGGGTTGACAATGAGCAGTTCTTC
cdr3_aa: CASSWTSGVDNEQFF

clone_size: -
d_call: TRBD1
j_call: TRBJ1-4
v_call: TRBV20-1
cdr3_nt: TGCAGTGTTAGAGATGGACGCACAGGGGGCGAAAAACTGTTTTTT
cdr3_aa: CSVRDGRTGGEKLFF

clone_size: few
d_call: -
j_call: TRBJ1-1
v_call: TRBV20-1
cdr3_nt: TGCAGTGCTCCTCCCCGACTTCTTATCTCAAACACTGAAGCTTTCTTT
cdr3_aa: CSAPPRLLISNTEAFF

clone_size: -
d_call: -
j_call: TRBJ2-5
v_call: TRBV7-2
cdr3_nt: TGTGCCAGCAGCTTGGGGGGTTGGCAAGAGACCCAGTACTTC
cdr3_aa: CASSLGGWQETQYF

clone_size: -
d_call: -
j_call: TRBJ1-6
v_call: TRBV2
cdr3_nt: TGTGCCAGCAGTGAAGAAAGGCAGGGGCGGGATTCACCCCTCCACTTT
cdr3_aa: CASSEERQGRDSPLHF

clone_size: -
d_call: -
j_call: TRBJ2-7
v_call: TRBV16
cdr3_nt: TGTGCCAGCAGCCTCCGGGACAACTCCTACGAGCAGTACTTC
cdr3_aa: CASSLRDNSYEQYF

clone_size: many
d_call: TRBD2
j_call: TRBJ2-7
v_call: TRBV4-3
cdr3_nt: TGCGCCAGCAGCCAAGAAGCGGGAGGACCCTACGAGCAGTACTTC
cdr3_aa: CASSQEAGGPYEQYF

clone_size: -
d_call: -
j_call: TRBJ2-1
v_call: TRBV20-1
cdr3_nt: TGCAGTGCTGGGCCCGGTTATCGCGGGACTAATGAGCAGTTCTTC
cdr3_aa: CSAGPGYRGTNEQFF

clone_size: once
d_call: -
j_call: TRBJ2-2
v_call: TRBV7-6
cdr3_nt: TGTGCCAGCATCAAAGACATCTCCGGCACCGGGGAGCTGTTTTTT
cdr3_aa: CASIKDISGTGELFF

clone_size: few
d_call: TRBD1
j_call: TRBJ2-6
v_call: TRBV7-2
cdr3_nt: TGTGCCAGCAGCGCTCGACAGGGACGCTCTGGGGCCAACGTCCTGACTTTC
cdr3_aa: CASSARQGRSGANVLTF